The rows below give T cell receptor beta chains drawn from one sample of a study of blood T cell repertoires in COVID-19. Sequencing used immunoSEQ multiplex PCR; TCRdb keeps in-frame clones, though not all of them. Here the sample spans around 43,000 clones, around 86% being singletons. The sequenced sample was peripheral blood. The origin of the receptors is a middle-aged man in a cohort sampled during active COVID-19. Both conserved end residues are part of each CDR3. D genes are given only for firm matches. A clone size is listed for some rows: how often the clone was seen (once, few, many), or a class if it is expanded.

clone_size	d_call	v_call	j_call	cdr3_nt	cdr3_aa
-	-	TRBV24-1	TRBJ2-1	TGTGCGACCAGCAGGTCTTACAATGAGCAGTTCTTC	CATSRSYNEQFF
-	TRBD1	TRBV7-9	TRBJ2-5	TGTGCCAGCAGCCCCGGACAGGGGAGTTCAGAGACCCAGTACTTC	CASSPGQGSSETQYF
-	TRBD2	TRBV9	TRBJ2-3	TGTGCCAGCAGCGTAGAAGTCCTAGCGGGGACCACAGATACGCAGTATTTT	CASSVEVLAGTTDTQYF
-	-	TRBV5-1	TRBJ2-3	TGCGCCAGCAGCTTGCAACGCCAGACACCTAACACAGATACGCAGTATTTT	CASSLQRQTPNTDTQYF
-	TRBD2	TRBV6-2/TRBV6-3	TRBJ2-1	TGTGCCAGCAGTTATCAGCGGGGGGGCTCCTACAATGAGCAGTTCTTC	CASSYQRGGSYNEQFF
-	TRBD1	TRBV19	TRBJ1-4	TGTGCCAGTAGTACCGGACAGGGGGCGCCTGAAAAACTGTTTTTT	CASSTGQGAPEKLFF
-	TRBD2	TRBV13	TRBJ2-1	TGTGCCAGCAAGATGGGACTAGCGGGCCGCGGTGAGCAGTTCTTC	CASKMGLAGRGEQFF
-	TRBD2	TRBV7-9	TRBJ2-5	TGTGCCAGCAGCCCACGGGCTAGCGGGGATCAAGAGACCCAGTACTTC	CASSPRASGDQETQYF
-	-	TRBV19	TRBJ1-3	TGTGCCAGTAGTCTGAGCTCCTCTGGAAACACCATATATTTT	CASSLSSSGNTIYF
few	TRBD2	TRBV15	TRBJ2-3	TGTGCCACCAGCAGAGACCGGGGGGGGATAGATACGCAGTATTTT	CATSRDRGGIDTQYF
-	TRBD1	TRBV4-3	TRBJ1-6	TGCGCCAGCAGCCAAGGGATCGGACAGGGGACTTCACCCCTCCACTTT	CASSQGIGQGTSPLHF
-	TRBD1	TRBV2	TRBJ1-1	TGTGCCAGCAGTGAAACTACAGGGGCAATGAACACTGAAGCTTTCTTT	CASSETTGAMNTEAFF
-	-	TRBV6-2/TRBV6-3	TRBJ1-1	TGTGCCAGCAGTTACTCGATAGGGGTCGGCACTGAAGCTTTCTTT	CASSYSIGVGTEAFF
-	TRBD2	TRBV19	TRBJ2-5	TGTGCCAGTAGTTCGGGGGGGGAGACCCAGTACTTC	CASSSGGETQYF
-	-	TRBV28	TRBJ1-6	TGTGCCAGCAGTTTCAGTCAGTTTTCTAGTGTAGAGGTACCCCTCCACTTT	CASSFSQFSSVEVPLHF
-	TRBD2	TRBV9	TRBJ2-1	TGTGCCAGCAGCCAGAAAGCCGGGACTAGCGGCTGGAATGAGCAGTTCTTC	CASSQKAGTSGWNEQFF
-	TRBD1	TRBV5-1	TRBJ2-3	TGCGCCAGCAGCCCCGGGACAGGGGTTAGCACAGATACGCAGTATTTT	CASSPGTGVSTDTQYF
-	-	TRBV29-1	TRBJ2-3	TGCAGCGTTGAACGGAGGGCCGGGACAGATACGCAGTATTTT	CSVERRAGTDTQYF
-	-	TRBV13	TRBJ2-3	TGTGCCAGCAGCTTAACCCCATCCCCAGAGGCAGATACGCAGTATTTT	CASSLTPSPEADTQYF
once	-	TRBV24-1	TRBJ2-1	TGTGCCACCAGTGATTTTAAGGCGGGATCTGAGCAGTTCTTC	CATSDFKAGSEQFF
-	-	TRBV15	TRBJ2-2	TGTGCCACCAGCAGAGACATCCCCCCGGGCGGGGAGCTGTTTTTT	CATSRDIPPGGELFF
-	TRBD2	TRBV10-2	TRBJ2-3	TGCGCCAGCGCCGTAAGCGGGGGCACAGATACGCAGTATTTT	CASAVSGGTDTQYF
-	TRBD1	TRBV30	TRBJ1-2	TGTGCCTGCCGGGACAGACACTATGGCTACACCTTC	CACRDRHYGYTF
-	TRBD2	TRBV7-3	TRBJ2-3	TGTGCCAGCTCCCGGGAGGGACTAGCTACAGATACGCAGTATTTT	CASSREGLATDTQYF
few	TRBD2	TRBV19	TRBJ2-1	TGTGCCAGTATGCTAGCGGAGAACGCCTACAATGAGCAGTTCTTC	CASMLAENAYNEQFF
-	TRBD2	TRBV10-1	TRBJ2-3	TGCGCCAGCAGTGAGTGGCGGGAGGGTGATACGCAGTATTTT	CASSEWREGDTQYF
-	TRBD1	TRBV7-9	TRBJ1-2	TGTGCCAGCAGCTTGGGACAGATATACTATGGCTACACCTTC	CASSLGQIYYGYTF
-	TRBD2	TRBV6-4	TRBJ2-5	TGTGCCAGCAGTGCCAGGAGCGGGGTGGAGACCCAGTACTTC	CASSARSGVETQYF
-	-	TRBV6-2/TRBV6-3	TRBJ2-1	TGTGCCAGCAGTGTCCAACGCGGAAACAATGAGCAGTTCTTC	CASSVQRGNNEQFF
-	-	TRBV30	TRBJ1-2	TGTGCCTGGAGTAGAAGGCGGACTAACTATGGCTACACCTTC	CAWSRRRTNYGYTF
once	-	TRBV13	TRBJ2-3	TGTGCCAGCAGCGAAACGGGAACGACAGATACGCAGTATTTT	CASSETGTTDTQYF
-	TRBD1	TRBV6-6	TRBJ1-1	TGTGCCAGCAGTCTCGGACAGGGTAAAGCTTTCTTT	CASSLGQGKAFF
-	TRBD1	TRBV5-1	TRBJ2-3	TGCGCCAGCAGCCAGGACAGGCTGTTGGATACGCAGTATTTT	CASSQDRLLDTQYF
-	-	TRBV19	TRBJ2-7	TGTGCCAGTAGTATAAGAGTCACCTACGAGCAGTACTTC	CASSIRVTYEQYF
-	-	TRBV7-8	TRBJ2-5	TGTGCCAGCAGCTTCGTACAGGGAGAGGGCAAGAAGACCCAGTACTTC	CASSFVQGEGKKTQYF
-	-	TRBV7-9	TRBJ1-1	TGTGCCAGCAGCTTAGAGGACAAGAACACTGAAGCTTTCTTT	CASSLEDKNTEAFF
-	TRBD1	TRBV5-1	TRBJ2-5	TGCGCCAGCAGCCATGACAGGGGGCGTTTAGAGACCCAGTACTTC	CASSHDRGRLETQYF
-	TRBD1	TRBV27	TRBJ1-2	TGTGCCAGCGGGACAGGGATGGGGTTGAACTATGGCTACACCTTC	CASGTGMGLNYGYTF
once	-	TRBV7-9	TRBJ1-2	TGTGCCAGCAGCGTAGTTTTCGGAGGAGAAATCTATGGCTACACCTTC	CASSVVFGGEIYGYTF
few	TRBD2	TRBV6-2/TRBV6-3	TRBJ2-3	TGTGCCAGCAGTTCCATTCCGGGAGGGGGCACAGATACGCAGTATTTT	CASSSIPGGGTDTQYF
-	-	TRBV4-1	TRBJ2-2	TGCGCCAGCACCCGGTCGAGGAGCACCGGGGAGCTGTTTTTT	CASTRSRSTGELFF
-	-	TRBV9	TRBJ2-3	TGTGCCAGCAGCGTAGGAGCCAGCGTCCGCACAGATACGCAGTATTTT	CASSVGASVRTDTQYF
-	-	TRBV10-3	TRBJ1-1	TGTGCCATCAGTGGGGACCTCGGGGGGAACACTGAAGCTTTCTTT	CAISGDLGGNTEAFF
few	-	TRBV7-7	TRBJ2-7	TGTGCTAGCTCATTGATGGGGGGACTTGGCGAGCAGTACTTC	CASSLMGGLGEQYF
-	-	TRBV9	TRBJ1-3	TGTGCCAGCAGCGTAGGACAGAACGGAAACACCATATATTTT	CASSVGQNGNTIYF
few	-	TRBV29-1	TRBJ2-7	TGCAGCGTTGAAGGGATCGGAGACAGAATCTACGAGCAGTACTTC	CSVEGIGDRIYEQYF
-	-	TRBV21-1	TRBJ1-1	TGTGCCAGCAGCAAATCGAGATTCCAAAGTTCCAGGGAGAACACTGAAGCTTTCTTT	CASSKSRFQSSRENTEAFF
-	TRBD1	TRBV15	TRBJ1-5	TGTGCCACCAGCAGTATCCGGGACAGGGATAGCAATCAGCCCCAGCATTTT	CATSSIRDRDSNQPQHF
-	-	TRBV24-1	TRBJ2-3	TGTGCCACCAGTGCGACCCCCGGGGGTACACACACAGATACGCAGTATTTT	CATSATPGGTHTDTQYF
-	TRBD2	TRBV14	TRBJ2-1	TGTGCCAGCAGCCAAGCCCTCTTGGAAGCGGGGCCCTACAATGAGCAGTTCTTC	CASSQALLEAGPYNEQFF
-	TRBD1	TRBV9	TRBJ1-5	TGTGCCAGCAGTACGGGGGACAGGGGTCAGCCCCAGCATTTT	CASSTGDRGQPQHF
-	TRBD2	TRBV7-3	TRBJ2-3	TGTGCCAGCAGCTTAATACTAGCGGGGATAGATACGCAGTATTTT	CASSLILAGIDTQYF
few	-	TRBV4-1	TRBJ2-1	TGCGCCAGCAGCCTCGACCAGGGGTACGAGCAGTTCTTC	CASSLDQGYEQFF
-	TRBD2	TRBV19	TRBJ2-1	TGTGCCAGTAGTATAGGACTAGCGGGAACCTACAATGAGCAGTTCTTC	CASSIGLAGTYNEQFF
-	-	TRBV29-1	TRBJ2-7	TGCAGCGTTTCTCAGGGTTCCTACGAGCAGTACTTC	CSVSQGSYEQYF
-	-	TRBV27	TRBJ2-1	TGTGCCAGCAGTTTCTTCGGAGGCAATGAGCAGTTCTTC	CASSFFGGNEQFF